This TCR beta chain was obtained from a study of identical twins. The CDR3 covers 14 residues. The V gene lost 0 bases and the J gene lost 1 base, with 8 bases spanning the gap. Germline loops: CDR1 SGHRS, CDR2 YFSETQ. The study's findings and limits: Reduced insertions were recorded for abundant cord blood beta clonotypes, with no such pattern in memory repertoires. Models, which agreed with sharing between unrelated individuals, nonetheless underestimated the out-of-frame TCR alpha sharing seen in monozygotic twins. Within twin pairs, the out-of-frame alpha sequences they shared showed excess low generation probability.

All donors comprised healthy Caucasians. For this clonotype: No antigen is known for it.

TCRdb re-analysed the 5' RACE reads in MiXCR, keeping a single row per CDR3 protein. The sample consists of about 530,000 distinct CDR3 sequences, around 20% of them appearing once. The same data also went into a second study, on yellow fever vaccine responses in identical twins.

The sequence derives from a woman aged 18-35 years in good health. V usage is TRBV5-1 and J usage is TRBJ2-7; D ambiguous. Sequenced: CD4+ T cells sorted from blood. CDR3 residues: CASSLVPGSYEQYV. The CDR3 nucleotides are TGCGCCAGCAGCTTGGTTCCGGGTTCCTACGAGCAGTACGTC.